The 30 T cell receptor beta chains given below trace back to one sample, sequenced in a study of shared clonotypes between healthy human individuals. TCRdb keeps only in-frame clones here, not all; method: immunoSEQ multiplex PCR. The sample consists of nearly 2 million clones, approximately 94% of them appearing once. It was CD45RO-negative cells, positively selected for CCR7, that made up naive CD8 cells, with terminally differentiated effector memory CD45RA+ cells excluded. Material: naive CD8+ T cells sorted from blood. The source of these receptors is a man between 18 and 35 years old in good health.

V is TRBV15 and J is TRBJ1-2; the D gene is possibly TRBD1 (5 bases). The CDR3 is made up of 17 amino acids. Trimming cost V 3 bases and J 6 bases, with 23 bases left between them. Per germline, CDR1 LNHNV and CDR2 YYDKDF (reference sequence). In nucleotides, the CDR3 is TGTGCCACCAGCAGTGACTATCTCGGACAAAGGCTGGATGGCTACACCTTC. Its protein is CATSSDYLGQRLDGYTF. The full variable domain, with the rest looked up from reference TRBV15 and TRBJ1-2, is DAMVIQNPRYQVTQFGKPVTLSCSQTLNHNVMYWYQQKSSQAPKLLFHYYDKDFNNEADTPDNFQSRRPNTSFCFLDIRSPGLGDTAMYLCATSSDYLGQRLDGYTFGSGTRLTVV.

V gene TRBV6-1 combines with J gene TRBJ1-5, with 7 positions matching TRBD1. The CDR3 runs to 15 residues. Losses at the gene ends were 2 bases for V and 6 bases for J; bases not matched to a gene: 7. Germline V lookup: CDR1 MNHNS, CDR2 SASEGT. This CDR3 is CASSEIEGALQPQHF. CDR3 coding DNA: TGTGCCAGCAGTGAAATCGAGGGGGCGCTTCAGCCCCAGCATTTT.

In regard to this clone: The same CDR3 also results from other DNA sequences found in this sample. This chain uses TRBV7-9 with TRBJ2-7; D possibly corresponds to TRBD2 (5 bases). Germline lookup yields CDR1 SEHNR and CDR2 FQNEAQ (reference sequence). The CDR3 covers 13 residues. The V end lost 4 bases, the J end lost 3 bases, and 10 bases lay between the germline ends. The DNA of the CDR3 is TGTGCCAGCAGCTCTGGACTGGACTACGAGCAGTACTTC. This gives the protein CASSSGLDYEQYF.

CDR3 region: CASSLESTGWTNTEAFF. The CDR3 DNA follows: TGTGCCAGCAGCTTAGAATCGACAGGGTGGACGAACACTGAAGCTTTCTTT. V gene TRBV7-8 combines with J gene TRBJ1-1; TRBD1 agrees at 7 bases. Unmatched junction bases numbered 9, after V lost 1 base and J lost 1 base. The CDR3 is 17 amino acids. Germline V gives CDR1 SGHVS, CDR2 FQNEAQ.

The chain combines TRBV28 with TRBJ2-2; D call uncertain. This CDR3 comprises 12 residues. The germline CDR1 and CDR2 sequences are MDHEN and SYDVKM. Trimming shortened V by 4 bases and J by 6 bases, and 6 bases separated the two germline ends. Here the CDR3 reads CASSSLSGELFF. CDR3 in DNA: TGTGCCAGCAGTTCCCTCTCCGGGGAGCTGTTTTTT.

This chain uses TRBV27 with TRBJ2-5, with 9 nucleotides matching TRBD1. Germline trimming cut 2 bases from V and 5 bases from J; bases unmatched to any gene: 6. Germline V gene sequence: CDR1 MNHEY, CDR2 SMNVEV (reference sequence). CDR3 size: 15 residues. The CDR3 nucleotides read TGTGCCAGCAGTTTAACGGGACAGGGTGGGGAGACCCAGTACTTC. Translated, it gives CASSLTGQGGETQYF.

V and J are TRBV6-5 and TRBJ1-1; unclear D gene. The ends were cut back, 5 bases at V and 0 bases at J, with 13 bases in the middle. This CDR3 region has 15 residues. In germline, CDR1 is MNHEY, CDR2 SVGAGI. In DNA, the CDR3 is TGTGCCAGCAGTAAGCCTCCGGATGTGAACACTGAAGCTTTCTTT. Amino acids: CASSKPPDVNTEAFF.

The chain uses TRBV27 and TRBJ1-3, with 7 bases fitting TRBD1. V trimming: 3 bases; J trimming: 4 bases; junction bases outside the gene matches: 3. Looked up from germline, CDR1 is MNHEY and CDR2 is SMNVEV (reference sequence). This CDR3 comprises 14 residues. This CDR3 is CASSLGRGGNTIYF. The DNA of the CDR3 is TGTGCCAGCAGTTTGGGCAGGGGGGGAAACACCATATATTTT.

V and J are TRBV30 and TRBJ2-7; perhaps TRBD2 as D (6 bases). Germline CDR1 reads GTSNPN; CDR2 reads SVGIG (reference sequence). There are 14 residues in the CDR3. V lost 5 bases and J 5 bases, leaving 19 bases between the germline ends. Here the CDR3 reads CAWGTGGAGNEQYF. In DNA form, the CDR3 reads TGTGCCTGGGGGACTGGAGGGGCCGGGAACGAGCAGTACTTC. The complete variable domain, with remaining parts taken from reference TRBV30 and TRBJ2-7, reads SQTIHQWPATLVQPVGSPLSLECTVEGTSNPNLYWYRQAAGRGLQLLFYSVGIGQISSEVPQNLSASRPQDRQFILSSKKLLLSDSGFYLCAWGTGGAGNEQYFGPGTRLTVT.

This chain connects TRBV4-2 to TRBJ2-5; 14 bases are shared with TRBD2. The CDR3 has 15 amino acids. J was trimmed by 5 bases and V by 5 bases; bases with no gene match: 4. The germline gives CDR1 LGHNA, CDR2 YNFKEQ. CDR3: CASSARLAGGETQYF. The CDR3 nucleotides read TGTGCCAGCAGCGCGCGACTAGCGGGGGGGGAGACCCAGTACTTC.

The chain uses TRBV11-2 and TRBJ2-2, with 12 bases fitting TRBD2. V shed 5 bases, J shed 6 bases, and the junction held 7 bases outside the gene matches. Looked up from germline, CDR1 is SGHAT and CDR2 is FQNNGV. The CDR3 has 16 residues. The CDR3 here is CASSTRTSGNPGELFF. Here the CDR3 DNA reads TGTGCCAGCAGCACCCGGACTAGCGGGAATCCCGGGGAGCTGTTTTTT.

About this clone itself: The same CDR3 is also encoded by other DNA sequences in this sample. The chain combines TRBV9 with TRBJ2-7; D is possibly TRBD1 (6 bases). The CDR3 length is 13 residues. Trimming pared 2 bases from V and 6 bases from J, leaving 12 bases between. Germline CDR1 reads SGDLS; CDR2 reads YYNGEE. CDR3 nucleotide sequence: TGTGCCAGCAGCGTCACAGGGTTCGGCGAGCAGTACTTC. This gives the protein CASSVTGFGEQYF. The variable domain in full, with the rest retrieved from reference TRBV9 and TRBJ2-7, is DSGVTQTPKHLITATGQRVTLRCSPRSGDLSVYWYQQSLDQGLQFLIQYYNGEERAKGNILERFSAQQFPDLHSELNLSSLELGDSALYFCASSVTGFGEQYFGPGTRLTVT.

This clone showed up just a few times. The chain links TRBV6-6 to TRBJ1-5; tentatively, D is TRBD1 (5 bases). The CDR3 consists of 14 residues. V gave up 8 bases and J gave up 5 bases, with 16 bases separating them. Germline V gives CDR1 MNHNY, CDR2 SVGAGI (reference sequence). CDR3 residues: CASEAYSGHQPQHF. For the CDR3, the DNA is TGTGCCAGCGAAGCGTATTCGGGGCATCAGCCCCAGCATTTT.

The chain has TRBV13 and TRBJ2-1, with TRBD1 matching 9 bases. Germline CDR1 and CDR2: PRHDT and FYEKMQ (reference sequence). This CDR3 spans 16 amino acids. V gave up 5 bases and J gave up 5 bases; unmatched junction bases: 10. CDR3 region: CASSGPFGTGNNEQFF. The CDR3 DNA follows: TGTGCCAGCAGCGGACCGTTTGGGACAGGGAACAATGAGCAGTTCTTC.

The chain joins TRBV28 to TRBJ1-5, with 11 bases matching TRBD1. The CDR3 has 16 residues. V dropped 2 bases and J dropped 6; count of bases not matched to a gene: 6. Germline V lookup: CDR1 MDHEN, CDR2 SYDVKM. The CDR3 loop reads CASSLTWTGGLQPQHF. The CDR3 bases are TGTGCCAGCAGTTTAACGTGGACAGGGGGCCTTCAGCCCCAGCATTTT. Filled out from reference TRBV28 and TRBJ1-5, the complete variable domain reads DVKVTQSSRYLVKRTGEKVFLECVQDMDHENMFWYRQDPGLGLRLIYFSYDVKMKEKGDIPEGYSVSREKKERFSLILESASTNQTSMYLCASSLTWTGGLQPQHFGDGTRLSIL.

The chain combines TRBV18 with TRBJ2-7; D is possibly TRBD1 (6 bases). This CDR3 spans 18 amino acids. Trimming removed 3 bases from V and 0 bases from J, with 21 bases in between. Germline CDR1 and CDR2: KGHSH and LQKENI. The CDR3 sequence is CASSPLGANEILSYEQYF. The CDR3 nucleotides read TGTGCCAGCTCACCCCTGGGGGCTAACGAGATCCTCTCCTACGAGCAGTACTTC.

The chain joins TRBV5-1 to TRBJ2-5; TRBD2 aligns across 11 bases. The CDR3 sequence is 17 residues long. The V gene end was trimmed by 0 bases and the J gene end by 5 bases; junction bases not matched to a gene: 9. Germline V lookup: CDR1 SGHRS, CDR2 YFSETQ. The CDR3 coding sequence is TGCGCCAGCAGCTTGGACCTATTAGCGGGGGGGCGTGAGACCCAGTACTTC. Translated: CASSLDLLAGGRETQYF.

The chain combines TRBV6-5 with TRBJ2-3, with 7 bases fitting TRBD2. The CDR3 is 15 residues long. V lost 11 bases and J lost 2; bases outside the gene matches: 13. Germline assignment: CDR1 MNHEY and CDR2 SVGAGI. CDR3 region: CAVRGAGLLTDTQYF. The CDR3 coding sequence is TGTGCCGTACGGGGAGCGGGGCTACTCACAGATACGCAGTATTTT.

The gene calls are TRBV30 and TRBJ1-5, with 7 bases that match TRBD1. Germline V gene data show CDR1 as GTSNPN and CDR2 as SVGIG (reference sequence). This CDR3 has 15 amino acids. The ends lost 1 base at V and 4 bases at J; junction bases unmatched: 7. For the CDR3, the DNA is TGTGCCTGGAGTGGTACAGGGGTGGGTAATCAGCCCCAGCATTTT. This codes for CAWSGTGVGNQPQHF.

This clone was recorded only once. The chain is built from TRBV4-3 and TRBJ2-2; D possibly corresponds to TRBD2 (6 bases). The CDR3 is 19 amino acids. V shed 1 base and J shed 7 bases, with 25 bases lying between them. Germline CDR1 and CDR2: LGHNA and YSLEER. In DNA, the CDR3 is TGCGCCAGCAGCCAAGTGACTATTGGGGCGGGGCCCCAAGTCGGGGAGCTGTTTTTT. This gives the protein CASSQVTIGAGPQVGELFF.

V and J are TRBV9 and TRBJ2-2; 10 bases align to TRBD2. The germline gives CDR1 SGDLS, CDR2 YYNGEE. This CDR3 has 17 amino acids. The V segment lost 3 bases and the J segment 0 bases; nucleotides outside the gene matches: 5. The CDR3 region is CASSEGSGGTNTGELFF. CDR3 nucleotide sequence: TGTGCCAGCAGCGAGGGTAGCGGGGGGACGAACACCGGGGAGCTGTTTTTT.

The rearrangement links TRBV4-3 to TRBJ1-4; 11 nucleotides agree with TRBD1. Germline lookup yields CDR1 LGHNA and CDR2 YSLEER. This CDR3 is built from 16 residues. The V segment lost 1 base and the J segment 8 bases; nucleotides outside the gene matches: 6. CDR3 residues: CASSQGGQGAREKLFF. In nucleotides, the CDR3 is TGCGCCAGCAGCCAAGGAGGACAGGGGGCGCGCGAAAAACTGTTTTTT.

In DNA form, the CDR3 reads TGCAGCGCTGCGACAGGAATTAGCAATCAGCCCCAGCATTTT. This encodes CSAATGISNQPQHF. The V gene is TRBV29-1, the J gene TRBJ1-5, with D maybe TRBD1 (6 bases). The V gene lost 7 bases and the J gene lost 0 bases, with 13 bases spanning the gap. The V gene's germline CDR1 is SQVTM and CDR2 ANQGSEA. The CDR3 is 14 residues long.

The chain carries TRBV5-3 and TRBJ1-1, with a tentative D call TRBD1 (6 bases). TRBV5-3 is treated as an ORF (open reading frame) with a function not yet certain. The CDR3 covers 16 residues. The V end was cut by 0 bases, the J end by 4 bases, with 16 bases between. CDR3 coding DNA: TGTGCCAGAAGCTTGGTAGTGGGGGCGCGGGGCACTGAAGCTTTCTTT. This encodes CARSLVVGARGTEAFF.

The chain is built from TRBV29-1 and TRBJ2-1; 8 positions match TRBD1. The CDR3 loop spans 12 amino acids. Germline V gene sequence: CDR1 SQVTM, CDR2 ANQGSEA. V trimming: 6 bases; J trimming: 15 bases; junction bases outside the gene matches: 13. The CDR3 loop reads CSVEQGALGTFF. CDR3 nucleotides: TGCAGCGTAGAGCAGGGGGCTCTGGGCACGTTCTTC.

The chain combines TRBV10-2 with TRBJ2-7, with D unclear. The germline gives CDR1 WSHSY, CDR2 SAAADI. This CDR3 has 13 amino acids. Trimming took off 6 bases at V and 0 bases at J, with 9 bases between the two ends. CDR3 region: CASSEDGSYEQYF. The CDR3 nucleotides are TGCGCCAGCAGCGAAGACGGCTCCTACGAGCAGTACTTC.

The gene calls are TRBV10-1 and TRBJ1-2; 7 positions agree with TRBD1. CDR1 is WNHNN and CDR2 is SYGVQD in the germline V gene (reference sequence). The length of the CDR3 is 15 residues. J lost 3 bases, V lost 10 bases, and 14 bases had no gene match. The CDR3 DNA is TGCGCCACCTCACAGGGGCCCTCTCGGGACTATGGCTACACCTTC. Translated: CATSQGPSRDYGYTF.

V usage is TRBV7-9 and J usage is TRBJ1-1; D may be TRBD1 (6 bases). V was pared by 4 bases and J by 5 bases, with 14 bases between. CDR1 is SEHNR, CDR2 FQNEAQ, per germline (reference sequence). The CDR3 length is 14 residues. The CDR3 DNA reads TGTGCCAGCAGCTGGACAGTAAGGGGGACTGAAGCTTTCTTT. It encodes CASSWTVRGTEAFF.

The genes are TRBV29-1 and TRBJ2-1; no reliable D call. The V end lost 1 base, the J end lost 3 bases, and 13 bases lay between the germline ends. Per the germline V gene, CDR1 is SQVTM and CDR2 is ANQGSEA. This CDR3 contains 15 residues. The CDR3 loop reads CSVEGLDSHYNEQFF. The CDR3 nucleotides are TGCAGCGTTGAAGGCCTCGACTCTCACTACAATGAGCAGTTCTTC.

The chain has TRBV9 and TRBJ2-3; D perhaps matches TRBD1 (6 bases). In germline, CDR1 is SGDLS, CDR2 YYNGEE. Trimming left V 3 bases short and J 0 bases short, with 11 bases between. The CDR3 spans 15 residues. CDR3 coding DNA: TGTGCCAGCAGCGGACAGGCAGCTAGCACAGATACGCAGTATTTT. Its translation is CASSGQAASTDTQYF. Combining the CDR3 with reference TRBV9 and TRBJ2-3 gives the whole variable domain DSGVTQTPKHLITATGQRVTLRCSPRSGDLSVYWYQQSLDQGLQFLIQYYNGEERAKGNILERFSAQQFPDLHSELNLSSLELGDSALYFCASSGQAASTDTQYFGPGTRLTVL.